This TCR beta chain came from a study of beta chain features in type 1 diabetes. Broader study findings: Within each of all four CD4+ subsets, Type 1 diabetes patients had TCRB CDR3s that were moderately but significantly shorter.

This CDR3 region has 14 residues. V was trimmed by 3 bases and J by 2 bases, leaving 10 bases between them. Germline CDR1 SGHAT, CDR2 FQNNGV. cDNA synthesis used the whole RNA isolate, giving expressed TCRB sequences. Clones were read by immunoSEQ multiplex PCR, and TCRdb kept only the in-frame ones, dropping some. The table records fewer than 400,000 clones, 9.3% of them present only once. This clone was observed a handful of times. Antigen specificity is unknown. The receptor was derived from a man younger than 40 with type 1 diabetes. What was sequenced was central memory CD4+ T cells from blood. The chain combines TRBV11-2 with TRBJ1-1, with D possibly being TRBD1 (6 bases). The CDR3 region is CASSFRGPNTEAFF. In nucleotides, the CDR3 is TGTGCCAGCAGCTTCAGGGGCCCTAACACTGAAGCTTTCTTT.